One TCR beta chain is described in this entry. 13 Jbeta primers and 60 Vbeta primers were used for the PCR. TCRdb's copy holds only in-frame clones and misses some; the assay was immunoSEQ multiplex PCR. This table has around 120,000 clones, roughly 65% appearing once. The CDR3 is 16 residues long. Trimming took 4 bases from V and 6 from J; bases not matched to a gene: 8. Germline CDR1 and CDR2: SGHRS and YFSETQ. The data were taken from a study of cytomegalovirus exposure and HLA in healthy donors. The TCR sequence derives from a man in his forties or fifties in good health and CMV-seropositive. Sequencing was done on a sample of PBMCs. This sequence joins TRBV5-1 and TRBJ2-2; 11 bases agree with TRBD2. CDR3 loop: CASSGVLAGGPGELFF. The CDR3 region has the DNA TGCGCCAGCAGCGGGGTGCTAGCGGGAGGTCCCGGGGAGCTGTTTTTT.